Presented here are 12 T cell receptor beta chains from one specimen sequenced in a study of read filtering for tumor transcriptome and immune sequencing. Molecular barcoded adaptors covering alpha/delta and beta/gamma chains were used on roughly 400 ng RNA. TCRdb ran MiXCR on the reads and lists one entry per CDR3 protein. Of roughly 61,000 distinct CDR3 sequences listed, roughly an eighth were seen once; the top ten hold roughly 17%. Sample: a population of CD138-negative cells sorted from bone marrow. These receptors were collected from a donor at least 40 years old with multiple myeloma.

This clonotype appeared many times. The chain couples TRBV25-1 to TRBJ1-1, with D tentatively TRBD1 (6 bases). V lost 8 bases, J lost 1 base, and 20 bases lay in between. The germline V gene has CDR1 MGHDK and CDR2 SYGVNS. CDR3 length: 16 amino acids. CDR3 bases: TGTGCCAGCCGAATCTCCGGGGGCAGGAGGAACACTGAAGCTTTCTTT. Residues: CASRISGGRRNTEAFF.

In this sample, this clonotype turned up many times. V gene TRBV4-1 combines with J gene TRBJ1-5; D is ambiguous. This CDR3 has 15 residues. Germline assignment: CDR1 MGHRA and CDR2 YSYEKL. V was shortened by 7 bases and J by 0 bases, with 13 bases between the two germline ends. The CDR3 protein is CASTLNVNSNQPQHF. DNA of the CDR3: TGCGCCAGCACCCTCAATGTCAATAGCAATCAGCCCCAGCATTTT.

This clonotype was recorded many times. This chain connects TRBV6-6 to TRBJ2-6; the D gene is possibly TRBD1 (5 bases). Trimming cost V 2 bases and J 6 bases, with 11 bases left between them. This CDR3 spans 15 amino acids. Germline V gene data show CDR1 as MNHNY and CDR2 as SVGAGI (reference sequence). CDR3 DNA: TGTGCCAGCAGTTACCTGGGCAGGGAGGCCAACGTCCTGACTTTC. It translates to CASSYLGREANVLTF.

This clonotype was detected ten times or more. The chain couples TRBV14 to TRBJ1-2; a weak D match, TRBD1 (6 bases). The CDR3 runs to 16 residues. The V end lost 4 bases, the J end lost 8 bases, and 23 bases lay between the germline ends. Germline V gene data show CDR1 as SGHDN and CDR2 as FVKESK. The CDR3 spells CASSLKGGGAWGGYTF. The CDR3 DNA reads as TGTGCCAGCAGCCTCAAAGGAGGGGGTGCATGGGGAGGCTACACCTTC.

This clonotype was seen at least ten times. The chain carries TRBV10-3 and TRBJ1-2, with 8 positions matching TRBD1. The J segment lost 0 bases and the V segment lost 3 bases, leaving 3 bases of the junction unmatched. Germline loops: CDR1 ENHRY, CDR2 SYGVKD. The CDR3 has 15 residues. The CDR3 sequence: CAISEGTGTNYGYTF. CDR3 bases: TGTGCCATCAGTGAAGGGACAGGAACTAACTATGGCTACACCTTC.

This chain uses TRBV10-2 with TRBJ1-2; D gene uncertain. Between the trimmed V and J ends, which lost 3 bases and 2 bases, there was a span of 10 bases. Germline loops: CDR1 WSHSY, CDR2 SAAADI. CDR3 size: 14 residues. The DNA for the CDR3 is TGCGCCAGCAGTGAAGTCGGCGGAAACTATGGCTACACCTTC. It codes for CASSEVGGNYGYTF.

There are many counts of this clonotype. This sequence joins TRBV11-2 and TRBJ1-4, with D unresolved. Trimming pared 4 bases from V and 8 bases from J, leaving 11 bases between. Looked up from germline, CDR1 is SGHAT and CDR2 is FQNNGV. The CDR3 covers 13 residues. The CDR3 region has the DNA TGTGCCAGCAGCTCAAATCAGCGAGAAAAACTGTTTTTT. As protein: CASSSNQREKLFF.

The V call is TRBV19, the J call TRBJ2-2, with D perhaps TRBD2 (6 bases). CDR3 length equals 13 residues. The V end was cut by 5 bases, the J end by 7 bases, with 11 bases between. Germline CDR1 is LNHDA and CDR2 is SQIVND (reference sequence). Here the CDR3 DNA reads TGTGCCAGTAGTCCTCAGGGAGGCGGGGAGCTGTTTTTT. Its translation: CASSPQGGGELFF.

As for this clonotype: A much more abundant neighbour one base away suggests this may be a read error. In this CDR3 the conserved last residue, phenylalanine or tryptophan, is missing, so a read error is likely. V usage is TRBV12-3 or TRBV12-4 and J usage is TRBJ1-1; perhaps TRBD1 as D (6 bases). V was cut by 6 bases and J by 4 bases, with 15 bases left in between. This CDR3 spans 14 amino acids. The chain's CDR3 is CASSPGTHSTEAFL. Here the CDR3 DNA reads TGTGCCAGCAGCCCAGGGACACATAGCACTGAAGCTTTCCTT.

A note on this clonotype: Germline is not matched at one junction end, which may reflect a read error. CDR3 bases: TGCGCCAGCAGTGGAGGGGGTGGCCAAGAGGCCCAGTACTTC. Residues: CASSGGGGQEAQYF. The V and J genes are TRBV10-1 and TRBJ2-5; TRBD1 might be the D (6 bases). The CDR3 loop spans 14 amino acids. Germline CDR1 reads WNHNN; CDR2 reads SYGVQD (reference sequence).

This clonotype was recorded at least ten times. The chain combines TRBV7-3 with TRBJ2-1, with 7 bases aligning to TRBD1. This CDR3 is 14 amino acids long. V lost 4 bases to trimming and J lost 5 bases; unmatched junction nucleotides: 5. From germline, CDR1 is SGHTA and CDR2 FQGTGA. The CDR3 bases are TGTGCCAGCAGCTCAAGGACAGGAAACAATGAGCAGTTCTTC. Translated: CASSSRTGNNEQFF.

This clonotype was recorded many times. The rearrangement links TRBV5-1 to TRBJ2-5; possibly TRBD1 for D (6 bases). V was trimmed by 1 base and J by 5 bases, leaving 9 bases between them. The CDR3 consists of 13 residues. Germline-derived CDR1 and CDR2 are SGHRS and YFSETQ. For the CDR3, the DNA is TGCGCCAGCAGCTTGCACAGGGAGGAGACCCAGTACTTC. Its protein product is CASSLHREETQYF.